Here is one T cell receptor (beta chain) with its context. The antigen remains unidentified. The sample originates from a study of cytomegalovirus exposure and HLA in healthy donors. The study's findings and limits: Most TCR sequences showed up rarely, but some public TCRs showed up in many donors. 16,951 TCR beta sequences were associated with HLA alleles at 0.05 false discovery rate in a later analysis.

CDR3 size: 15 residues. Germline CDR1 is MNHEY and CDR2 is SMNVEV (reference sequence). The trim removed 5 bases at V and 7 bases at J, leaving 9 bases unmatched. The primer mix had 60 Vbeta and 13 Jbeta primers. Measured with immunoSEQ multiplex PCR; TCRdb has only the in-frame clones, and not every one. The table records some 180,000 clones, more than 65% of them present only once. The sequence was collected from a girl aged 2 to 10 in good health and CMV-seropositive. Sequencing was done on a sample of PBMCs. The V call is TRBV27, the J call TRBJ1-4; 8 bases line up with TRBD1. The CDR3 sequence is CASSKYGQGTEKLFF. The CDR3 DNA sequence: TGTGCCAGCAGTAAATACGGACAGGGCACTGAAAAACTGTTTTTT.